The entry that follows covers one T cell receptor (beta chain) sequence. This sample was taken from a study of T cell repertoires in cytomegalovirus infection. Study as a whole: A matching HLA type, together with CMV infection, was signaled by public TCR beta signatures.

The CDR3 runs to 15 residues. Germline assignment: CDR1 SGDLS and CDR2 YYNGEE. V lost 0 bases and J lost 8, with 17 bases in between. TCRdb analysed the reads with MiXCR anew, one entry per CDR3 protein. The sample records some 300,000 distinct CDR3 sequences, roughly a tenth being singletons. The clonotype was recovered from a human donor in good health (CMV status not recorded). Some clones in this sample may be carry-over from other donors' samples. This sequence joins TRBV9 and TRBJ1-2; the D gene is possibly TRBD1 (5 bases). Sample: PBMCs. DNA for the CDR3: TGTGCCAGCAGCGTAGGGGGTAACTCTGGACAAGGCTACACCTTC. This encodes CASSVGGNSGQGYTF.